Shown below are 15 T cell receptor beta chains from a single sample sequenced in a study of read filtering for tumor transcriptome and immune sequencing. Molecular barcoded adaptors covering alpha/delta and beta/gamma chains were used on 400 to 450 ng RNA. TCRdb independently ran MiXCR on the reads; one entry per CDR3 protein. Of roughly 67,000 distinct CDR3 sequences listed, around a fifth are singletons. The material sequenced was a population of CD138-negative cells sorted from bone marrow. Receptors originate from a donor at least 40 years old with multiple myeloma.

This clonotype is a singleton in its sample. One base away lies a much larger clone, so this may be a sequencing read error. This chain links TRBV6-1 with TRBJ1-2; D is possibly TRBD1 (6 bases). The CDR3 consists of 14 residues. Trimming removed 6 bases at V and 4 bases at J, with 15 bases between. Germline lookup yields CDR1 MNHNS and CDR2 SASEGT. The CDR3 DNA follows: TGTGCCAGCAGACGGGGGGCTTTGGGCTATGGCTACACCTTC. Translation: CASRRGALGYGYTF.

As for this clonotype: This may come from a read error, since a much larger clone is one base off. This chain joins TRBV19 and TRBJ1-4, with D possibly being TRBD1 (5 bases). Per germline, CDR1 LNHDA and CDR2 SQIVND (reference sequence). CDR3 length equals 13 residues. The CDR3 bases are TGTGCCAGCTTGCGGGGGGGAGAGGATACGCGGTATTTT. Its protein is CASLRGGEDTRYF.

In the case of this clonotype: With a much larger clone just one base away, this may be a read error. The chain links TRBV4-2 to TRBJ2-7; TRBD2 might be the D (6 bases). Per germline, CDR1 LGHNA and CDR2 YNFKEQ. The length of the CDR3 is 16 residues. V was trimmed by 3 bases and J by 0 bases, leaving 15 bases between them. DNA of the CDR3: TGTGCCAGCAGCCAGGGAGGAAGAGGCGGCTCCTACGAGCAGTACTTC. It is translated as CASSQGGRGGSYEQYF.

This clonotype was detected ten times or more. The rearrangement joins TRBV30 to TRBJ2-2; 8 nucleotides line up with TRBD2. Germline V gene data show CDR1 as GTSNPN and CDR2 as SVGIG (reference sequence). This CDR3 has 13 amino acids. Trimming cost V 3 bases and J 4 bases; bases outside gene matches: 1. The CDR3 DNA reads TGTGCCTGGAGGGGGACTAGCACCGGGGAGCTGTTTTTT. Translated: CAWRGTSTGELFF. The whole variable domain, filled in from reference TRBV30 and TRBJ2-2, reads SQTIHQWPATLVQPVGSPLSLECTVEGTSNPNLYWYRQAAGRGLQLLFYSVGIGQISSEVPQNLSASRPQDRQFILSSKKLLLSDSGFYLCAWRGTSTGELFFGEGSRLTVL.

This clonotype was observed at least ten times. The CDR3 DNA sequence: TGTGCCAGCAGTTACTCGATCGGGACAGGCGAGTATATTTTCCAAGAGACCCAGTACTTC. Protein: CASSYSIGTGEYIFQETQYF. V gene TRBV6-6 combines with J gene TRBJ2-5; 8 bases fit TRBD1. Germline-derived CDR1 and CDR2 are MNHNY and SVGAGI (reference sequence). This CDR3 comprises 20 residues. Trimming removed 0 bases from V and 1 base from J; junction bases left unmatched: 16.

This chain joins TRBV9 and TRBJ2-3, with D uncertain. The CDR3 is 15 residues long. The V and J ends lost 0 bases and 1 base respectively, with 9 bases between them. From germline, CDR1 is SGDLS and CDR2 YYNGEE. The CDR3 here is CASSVAGRGTDTQYF. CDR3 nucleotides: TGTGCCAGCAGCGTAGCAGGTAGGGGCACAGATACGCAGTATTTT.

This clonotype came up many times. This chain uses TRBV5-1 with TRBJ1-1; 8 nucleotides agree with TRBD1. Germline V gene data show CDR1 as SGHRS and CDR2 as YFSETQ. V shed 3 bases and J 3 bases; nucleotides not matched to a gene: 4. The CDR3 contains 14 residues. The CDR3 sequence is CASSWTGKDTEAFF. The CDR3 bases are TGCGCCAGCAGCTGGACAGGGAAAGACACTGAAGCTTTCTTT.

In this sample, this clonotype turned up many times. For the CDR3, the DNA is TGTGCCAGCAGTTCCTCGGGTATCAACGAGCAGTACTTC. It specifies CASSSSGINEQYF. The chain is built from TRBV27 and TRBJ2-7; the D is unclear. This CDR3 region has 13 residues. The ends were cut back, 4 bases at V and 5 bases at J, with 12 bases in the middle. Germline-derived CDR1 and CDR2 are MNHEY and SMNVEV (reference sequence).

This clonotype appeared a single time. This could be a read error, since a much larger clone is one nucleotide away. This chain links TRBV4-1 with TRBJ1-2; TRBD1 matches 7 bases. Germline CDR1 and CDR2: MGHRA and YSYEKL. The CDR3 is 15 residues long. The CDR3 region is CASSQDLQQGYGCTF. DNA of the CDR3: TGCGCCAGCAGCCAAGATCTCCAACAGGGGTATGGCTGCACCTTC.

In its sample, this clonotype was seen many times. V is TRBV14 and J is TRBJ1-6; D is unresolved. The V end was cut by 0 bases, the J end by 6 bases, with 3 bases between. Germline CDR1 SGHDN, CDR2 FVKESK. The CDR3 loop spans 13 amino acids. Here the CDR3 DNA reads TGTGCCAGCAGCCAAGACAGTAATTCACCCCTCCACTTT. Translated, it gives CASSQDSNSPLHF.

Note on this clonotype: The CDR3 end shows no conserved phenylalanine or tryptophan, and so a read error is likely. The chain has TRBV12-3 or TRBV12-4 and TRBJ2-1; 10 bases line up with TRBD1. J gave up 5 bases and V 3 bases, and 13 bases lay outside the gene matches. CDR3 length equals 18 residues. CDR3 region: CASSLVFGTGVSNNEQFL. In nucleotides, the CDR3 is TGTGCCAGCAGTTTGGTCTTCGGGACAGGGGTCTCAAACAATGAGCAGTTCCTC.

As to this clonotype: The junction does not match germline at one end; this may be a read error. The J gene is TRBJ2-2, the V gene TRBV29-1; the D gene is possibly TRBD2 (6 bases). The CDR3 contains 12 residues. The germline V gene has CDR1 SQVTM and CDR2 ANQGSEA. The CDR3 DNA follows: TGCGGCGTTTACACGGGGGCCGGGGAGCTGTTTTTT. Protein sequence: CGVYTGAGELFF.

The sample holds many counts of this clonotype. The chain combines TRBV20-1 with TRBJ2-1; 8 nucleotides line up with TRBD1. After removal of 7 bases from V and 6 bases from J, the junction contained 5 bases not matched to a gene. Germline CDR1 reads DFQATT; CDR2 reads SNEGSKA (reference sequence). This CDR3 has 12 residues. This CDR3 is CSVQGARNEQFF. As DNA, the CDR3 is TGCAGTGTCCAGGGGGCGCGCAATGAGCAGTTCTTC.

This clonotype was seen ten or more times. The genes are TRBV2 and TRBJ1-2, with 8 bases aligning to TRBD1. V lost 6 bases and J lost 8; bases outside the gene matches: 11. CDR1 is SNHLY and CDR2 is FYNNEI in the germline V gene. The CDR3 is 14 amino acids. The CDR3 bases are TGTGCCAGCAGGCAGGGACAGGCAAGGTTGGGCTACACCTTC. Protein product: CASRQGQARLGYTF.

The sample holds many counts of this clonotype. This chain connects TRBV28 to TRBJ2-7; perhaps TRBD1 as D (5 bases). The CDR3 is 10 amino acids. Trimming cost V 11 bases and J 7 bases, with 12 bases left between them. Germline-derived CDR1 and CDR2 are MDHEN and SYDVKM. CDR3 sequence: CAGGNREQYF. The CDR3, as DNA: TGTGCCGGCGGAAACAGGGAGCAGTACTTC. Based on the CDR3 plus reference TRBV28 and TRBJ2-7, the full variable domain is DVKVTQSSRYLVKRTGEKVFLECVQDMDHENMFWYRQDPGLGLRLIYFSYDVKMKEKGDIPEGYSVSREKKERFSLILESASTNQTSMYLCAGGNREQYFGPGTRLTVT.